Described below is a single TCR beta chain sequence and its context. This sample was taken from a study of T-cell reconstitution after alpha-beta-depleted transplantation in children. During its preparation, the TCRbeta library received unique molecular identifiers. TCRdb reprocessed the PCR reads via MiXCR and lists one record per CDR3 protein. The sample includes 500,000 to 750,000 distinct CDR3 sequences, roughly 27% seen only once; the top ten take about 35%. The CDR3 is 14 amino acids. Germline-derived CDR1 and CDR2 are KGHSH and LQKENI. Trimming cost V 4 bases and J 2 bases, with 12 bases left between them.

This sequence originates from a boy younger than two with Wiskott-Aldrich syndrome, due to receive a stem cell transplant. The sequencing used PBMCs, collected before TCRalphabeta/CD19-depleted stem cell transplant. This rearrangement joins TRBV18 to TRBJ2-7, with D perhaps matching TRBD1 or TRBD2 (6 bases each). The chain's CDR3 is CASSRGAQTYEQYF. Here the CDR3 DNA reads TGTGCCAGCTCACGGGGGGCCCAGACCTACGAGCAGTACTTC.